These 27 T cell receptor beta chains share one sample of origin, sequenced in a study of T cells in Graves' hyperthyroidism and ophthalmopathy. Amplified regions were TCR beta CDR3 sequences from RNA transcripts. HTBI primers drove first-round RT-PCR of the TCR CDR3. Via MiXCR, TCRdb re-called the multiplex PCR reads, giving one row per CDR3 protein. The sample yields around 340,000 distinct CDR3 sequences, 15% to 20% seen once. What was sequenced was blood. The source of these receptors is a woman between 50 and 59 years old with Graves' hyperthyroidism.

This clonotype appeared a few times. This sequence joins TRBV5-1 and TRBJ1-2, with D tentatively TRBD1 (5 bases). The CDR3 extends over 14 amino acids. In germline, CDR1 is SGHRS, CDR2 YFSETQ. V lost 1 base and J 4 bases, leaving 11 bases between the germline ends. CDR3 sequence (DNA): TGCGCCAGCAGCTTGAATACAGACAGCTATGGCTACACCTTC. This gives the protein CASSLNTDSYGYTF.

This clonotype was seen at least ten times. The CDR3 DNA reads as TGCAGTGCTAGAGATCCCCAGGGGGCCAAAAACATTCAGTACTTC. It yields the protein CSARDPQGAKNIQYF. The V call is TRBV20-1, the J call TRBJ2-4; D perhaps matches TRBD1 (6 bases). CDR3 length equals 15 residues. Germline-derived CDR1 and CDR2 are DFQATT and SNEGSKA (reference sequence). Trimming shortened V by 0 bases and J by 1 base, and 10 bases separated the two germline ends.

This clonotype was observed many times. CDR3 bases: TGTGCCAGCAGGGTGGGACGGAGCTCCTACGAGCAGTACTTC. It yields the protein CASRVGRSSYEQYF. The rearrangement links TRBV28 to TRBJ2-7; D may correspond to TRBD1 or TRBD2 (5 bases each). CDR3 size: 14 residues. Germline lookup yields CDR1 MDHEN and CDR2 SYDVKM. Trimming removed 6 bases at V and 0 bases at J, with 12 bases between.

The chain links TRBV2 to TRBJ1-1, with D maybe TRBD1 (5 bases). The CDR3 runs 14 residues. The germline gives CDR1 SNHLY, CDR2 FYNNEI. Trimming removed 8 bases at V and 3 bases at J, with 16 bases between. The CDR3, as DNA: TGTGCCAGCGGGGGGGGGAACTTCGACACTGAAGCTTTCTTT. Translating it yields CASGGGNFDTEAFF.

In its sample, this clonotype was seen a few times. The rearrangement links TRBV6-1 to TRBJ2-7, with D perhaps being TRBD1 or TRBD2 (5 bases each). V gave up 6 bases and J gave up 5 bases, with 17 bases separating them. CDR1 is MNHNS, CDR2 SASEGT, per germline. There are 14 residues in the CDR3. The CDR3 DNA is TGTGCCAGCAGCGGGGACGGGGTACTGGACGAGCAGTACGTC. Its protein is CASSGDGVLDEQYV.

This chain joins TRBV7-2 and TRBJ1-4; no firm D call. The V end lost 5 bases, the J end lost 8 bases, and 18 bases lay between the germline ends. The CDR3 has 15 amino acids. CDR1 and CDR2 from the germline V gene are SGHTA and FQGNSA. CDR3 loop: CASSPDGPLDEKLFF. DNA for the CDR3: TGTGCCAGCAGCCCCGATGGTCCCTTGGACGAAAAACTGTTTTTT.

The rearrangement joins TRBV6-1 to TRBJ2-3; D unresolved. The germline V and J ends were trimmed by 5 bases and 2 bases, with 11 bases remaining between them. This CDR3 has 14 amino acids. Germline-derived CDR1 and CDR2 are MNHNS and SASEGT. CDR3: CASSYGRPTDTQYF. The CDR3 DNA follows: TGTGCCAGCAGTTATGGCAGGCCCACAGATACGCAGTATTTT.

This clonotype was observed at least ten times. CDR3 sequence reads: CAIWTGANYGYTF. The DNA for the CDR3 is TGTGCCATCTGGACAGGAGCGAACTATGGCTACACCTTC. This chain uses TRBV28 with TRBJ1-2, with 7 bases fitting TRBD1. The CDR3 extends over 13 amino acids. V shed 10 bases and J 2 bases; nucleotides not matched to a gene: 7. Germline values: CDR1 MDHEN, CDR2 SYDVKM.

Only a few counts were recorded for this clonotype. CDR3 region: CASSSGQGATDTQYF. CDR3 nucleotide sequence: TGTGCCAGCAGCTCGGGACAGGGGGCGACAGATACGCAGTATTTT. The chain recombines TRBV7-9 with TRBJ2-3; TRBD1 matches 12 bases. The germline V gene has CDR1 SEHNR and CDR2 FQNEAQ (reference sequence). The CDR3 consists of 15 residues. Unmatched junction bases numbered 2, after V lost 4 bases and J lost 3 bases.

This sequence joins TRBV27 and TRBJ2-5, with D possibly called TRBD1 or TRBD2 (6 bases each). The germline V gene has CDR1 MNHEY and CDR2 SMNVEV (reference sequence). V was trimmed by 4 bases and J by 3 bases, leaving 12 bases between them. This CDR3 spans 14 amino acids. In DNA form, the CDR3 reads TGTGCCAGCAGTTCCGAGGGGGGAGAAGAGACCCAGTACTTC. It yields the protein CASSSEGGEETQYF.

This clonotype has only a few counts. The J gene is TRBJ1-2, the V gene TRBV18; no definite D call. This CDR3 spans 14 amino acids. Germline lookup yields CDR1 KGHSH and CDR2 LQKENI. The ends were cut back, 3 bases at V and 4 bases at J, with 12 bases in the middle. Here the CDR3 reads CASSPDGQLYGYTF. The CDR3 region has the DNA TGTGCCAGCTCACCGGACGGCCAACTCTATGGCTACACCTTC. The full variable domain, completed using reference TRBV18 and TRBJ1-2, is NAGVMQNPRHLVRRRGQEARLRCSPMKGHSHVYWYRQLPEEGLKFMVYLQKENIIDESGMPKERFSAEFPKEGPSILRIQQVVRGDSAAYFCASSPDGQLYGYTFGSGTRLTVV.

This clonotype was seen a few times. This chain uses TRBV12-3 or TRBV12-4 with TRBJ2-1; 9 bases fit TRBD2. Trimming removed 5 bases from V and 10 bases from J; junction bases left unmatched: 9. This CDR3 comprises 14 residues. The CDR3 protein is CASSNLAGRAEQFF. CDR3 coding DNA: TGTGCCAGCAGTAATCTAGCGGGGCGGGCGGAGCAGTTCTTC.

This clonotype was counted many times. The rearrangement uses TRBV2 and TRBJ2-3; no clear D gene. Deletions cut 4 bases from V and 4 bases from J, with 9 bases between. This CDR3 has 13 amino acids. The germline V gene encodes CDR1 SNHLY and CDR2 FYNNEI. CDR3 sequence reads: CASSAPMADTQYF. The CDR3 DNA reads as TGTGCCAGCAGTGCCCCTATGGCAGATACGCAGTATTTT.

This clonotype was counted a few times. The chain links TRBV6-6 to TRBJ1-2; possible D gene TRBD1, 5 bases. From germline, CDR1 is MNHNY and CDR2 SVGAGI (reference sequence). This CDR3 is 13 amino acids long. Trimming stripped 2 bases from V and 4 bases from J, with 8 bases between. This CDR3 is CASSYNRIYGYTF. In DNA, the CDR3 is TGTGCCAGCAGTTACAACAGGATCTATGGCTACACCTTC.

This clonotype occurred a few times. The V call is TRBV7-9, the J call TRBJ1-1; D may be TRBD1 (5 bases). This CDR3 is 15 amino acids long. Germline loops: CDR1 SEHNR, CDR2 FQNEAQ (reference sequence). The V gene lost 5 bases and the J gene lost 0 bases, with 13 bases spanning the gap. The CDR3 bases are TGTGCCAGCAGCCCCCGACAGCAGCTGAACACTGAAGCTTTCTTT. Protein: CASSPRQQLNTEAFF.

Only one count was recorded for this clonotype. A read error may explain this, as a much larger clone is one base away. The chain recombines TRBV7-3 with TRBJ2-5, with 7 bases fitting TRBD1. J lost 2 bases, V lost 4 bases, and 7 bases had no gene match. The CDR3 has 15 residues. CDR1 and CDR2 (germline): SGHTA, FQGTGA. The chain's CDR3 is CASSSGQASQETQYF. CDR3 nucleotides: TGTGCCAGCAGCTCCGGACAGGCCTCGCAAGAGACCCAGTACTTC.

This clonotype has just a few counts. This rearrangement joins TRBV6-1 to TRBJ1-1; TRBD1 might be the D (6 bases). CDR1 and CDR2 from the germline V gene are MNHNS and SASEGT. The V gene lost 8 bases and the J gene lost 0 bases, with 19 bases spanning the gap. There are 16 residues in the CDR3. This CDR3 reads CASAPGRGLLNTEAFF. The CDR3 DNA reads TGTGCCAGCGCCCCGGGCAGGGGTTTGTTGAACACTGAAGCTTTCTTT.

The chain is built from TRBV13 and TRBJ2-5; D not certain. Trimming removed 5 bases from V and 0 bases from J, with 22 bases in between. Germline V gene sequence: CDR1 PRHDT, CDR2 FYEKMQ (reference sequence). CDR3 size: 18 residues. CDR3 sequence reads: CASSRSSSGPKYQETQYF. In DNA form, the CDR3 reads TGTGCCAGCAGCCGTTCGTCCTCCGGGCCAAAGTACCAAGAGACCCAGTACTTC.

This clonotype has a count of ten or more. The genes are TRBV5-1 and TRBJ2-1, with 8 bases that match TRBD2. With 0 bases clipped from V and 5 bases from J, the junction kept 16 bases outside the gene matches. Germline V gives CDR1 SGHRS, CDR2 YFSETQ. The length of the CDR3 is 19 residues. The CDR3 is CASSLELAGRGAMDNEQFF. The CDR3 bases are TGCGCCAGCAGCTTGGAATTAGCGGGAAGGGGGGCTATGGACAATGAGCAGTTCTTC.

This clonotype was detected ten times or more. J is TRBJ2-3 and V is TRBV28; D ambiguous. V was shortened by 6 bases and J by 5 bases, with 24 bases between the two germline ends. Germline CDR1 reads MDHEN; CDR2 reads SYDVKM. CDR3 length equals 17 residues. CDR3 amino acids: CASSPTDGSPSGDTQYF. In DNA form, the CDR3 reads TGTGCCAGCAGCCCAACCGACGGGTCACCTTCTGGAGATACGCAGTATTTT.

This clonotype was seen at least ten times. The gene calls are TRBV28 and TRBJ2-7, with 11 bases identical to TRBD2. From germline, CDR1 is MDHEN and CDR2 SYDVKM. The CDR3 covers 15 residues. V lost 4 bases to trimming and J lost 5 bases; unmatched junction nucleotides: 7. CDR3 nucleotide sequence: TGTGCCAGCAGTTCGCCATCGGGACTAGCGGACGAGCAGTACTTC. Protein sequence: CASSSPSGLADEQYF.

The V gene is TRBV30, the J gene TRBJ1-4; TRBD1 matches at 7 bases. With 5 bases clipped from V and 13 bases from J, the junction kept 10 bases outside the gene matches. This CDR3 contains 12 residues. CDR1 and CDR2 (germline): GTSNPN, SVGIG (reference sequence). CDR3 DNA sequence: TGTGCCTGGGACCCTCCGGGACAGTCACTGTTTTTT. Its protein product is CAWDPPGQSLFF. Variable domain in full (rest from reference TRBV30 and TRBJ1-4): SQTIHQWPATLVQPVGSPLSLECTVEGTSNPNLYWYRQAAGRGLQLLFYSVGIGQISSEVPQNLSASRPQDRQFILSSKKLLLSDSGFYLCAWDPPGQSLFFGSGTQLSVL.

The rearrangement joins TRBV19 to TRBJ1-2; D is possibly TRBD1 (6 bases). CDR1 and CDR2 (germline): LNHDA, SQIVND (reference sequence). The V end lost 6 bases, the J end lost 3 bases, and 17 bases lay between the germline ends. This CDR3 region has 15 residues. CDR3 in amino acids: CASRPSHREDYGYTF. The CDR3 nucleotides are TGTGCCAGTAGGCCTTCACACAGGGAGGACTATGGCTACACCTTC.

The CDR3 is CASSEDKRGYNEQFF. The CDR3 region has the DNA TGTGCCAGCAGTGAAGATAAGAGAGGGTACAATGAGCAGTTCTTC. This chain uses TRBV2 with TRBJ2-1, with D possibly being TRBD2 (5 bases). V lost 1 base and J lost 4, with 11 bases in between. From germline, CDR1 is SNHLY and CDR2 FYNNEI. This CDR3 spans 15 amino acids.

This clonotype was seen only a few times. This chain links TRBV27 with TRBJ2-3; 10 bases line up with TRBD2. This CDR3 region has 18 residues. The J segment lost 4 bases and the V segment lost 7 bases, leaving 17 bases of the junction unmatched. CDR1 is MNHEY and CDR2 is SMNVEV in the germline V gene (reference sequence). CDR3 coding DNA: TGTGCCAGCACCCCATACGGGCCCGGAGCGGGGGGGCCAGATACGCAGTATTTT. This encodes CASTPYGPGAGGPDTQYF.

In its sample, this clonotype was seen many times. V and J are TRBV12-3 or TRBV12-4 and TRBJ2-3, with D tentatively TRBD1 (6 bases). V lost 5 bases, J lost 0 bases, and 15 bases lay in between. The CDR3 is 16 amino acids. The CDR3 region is CASSGRIGQSTDTQYF. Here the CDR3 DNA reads TGTGCCAGCAGTGGCAGGATCGGACAGAGCACAGATACGCAGTATTTT.

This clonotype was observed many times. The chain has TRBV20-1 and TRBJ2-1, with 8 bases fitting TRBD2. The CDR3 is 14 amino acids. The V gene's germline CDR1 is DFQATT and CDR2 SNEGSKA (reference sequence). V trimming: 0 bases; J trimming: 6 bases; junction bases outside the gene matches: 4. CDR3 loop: CSARDGRGGNEQFF. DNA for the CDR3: TGCAGTGCTAGAGATGGCCGGGGGGGCAATGAGCAGTTCTTC.